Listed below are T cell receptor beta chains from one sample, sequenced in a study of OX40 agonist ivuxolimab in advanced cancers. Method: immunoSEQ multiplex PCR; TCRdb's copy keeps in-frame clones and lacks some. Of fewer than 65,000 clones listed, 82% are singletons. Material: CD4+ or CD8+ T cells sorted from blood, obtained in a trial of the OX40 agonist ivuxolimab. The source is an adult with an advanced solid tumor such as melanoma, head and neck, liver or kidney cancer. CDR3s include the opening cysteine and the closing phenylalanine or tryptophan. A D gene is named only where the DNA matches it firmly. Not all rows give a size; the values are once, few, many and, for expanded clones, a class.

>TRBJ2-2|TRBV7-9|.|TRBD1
TGTGCCAGCAGCACGGGACAGGGGGCGTCGGGCGGGGAGCTGTTTTTT
CASSTGQGASGGELFF
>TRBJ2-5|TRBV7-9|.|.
TGTGCCAGCAGCTTAGTGCCCACGAAAGAGACCCAGTACTTC
CASSLVPTKETQYF
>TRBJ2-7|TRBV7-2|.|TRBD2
TGTGCCAGCAGCTTCCTGGGACTAGCGAAATCCTACGAGCAGTACTTC
CASSFLGLAKSYEQYF
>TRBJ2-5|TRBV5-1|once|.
TGCGCCAGCAGCCGAGGGGGGGTTGGCCCAGAGACCCAGTACTTC
CASSRGGVGPETQYF
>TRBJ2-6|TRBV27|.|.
TGTGCCAGCAGTCTTAACAGGCTTTCCCCCACGAATCCCTCTGGGGCCAACGTCCTGACTTTC
CASSLNRLSPTNPSGANVLTF
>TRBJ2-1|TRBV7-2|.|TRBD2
TGTGCCAGCAGTCAAATCGTCTTAGCGGGGGATGAGCAGTTCTTC
CASSQIVLAGDEQFF
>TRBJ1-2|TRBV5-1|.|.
TGCGCCAGCAGCCCGTCCCCGGGGGCCTTCTATGGCTACACCTTC
CASSPSPGAFYGYTF
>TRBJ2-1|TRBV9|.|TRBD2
TGTGCCAGCAGCCCCCCTGGGAGAAGCTCTAGCGGGAGCATGTATGAGCAGTTCTTC
CASSPPGRSSSGSMYEQFF
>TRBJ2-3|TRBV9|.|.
TGTGCCAGCAGCGTAGAAGGGGGGGAACTAAGAGATACGCAGTATTTT
CASSVEGGELRDTQYF
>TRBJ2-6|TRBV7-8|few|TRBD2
TGTGCCAGCAGCTTAGTCGCTAGCGGGGTCCTTCTGGGCGGGGCCAACGTCCTGACTTTC
CASSLVASGVLLGGANVLTF
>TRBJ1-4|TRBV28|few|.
TGTGCCAGCAGGGTTTTCAATGAAAAACTGTTTTTT
CASRVFNEKLFF
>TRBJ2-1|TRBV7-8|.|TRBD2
TGTGCCAGCAGCTCCAGGACTAGTAAGAGTGAGCAGTTCTTC
CASSSRTSKSEQFF
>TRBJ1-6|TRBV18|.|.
TGTGCCAGCTCACCCATCTCACAGGGCAATCAATCACCCCTCCACTTT
CASSPISQGNQSPLHF
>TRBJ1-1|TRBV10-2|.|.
TGCGCCAGCAGCGGGATTCAAAACACTGAAGCTTTCTTT
CASSGIQNTEAFF
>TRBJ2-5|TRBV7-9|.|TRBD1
TGTGCCAGCAGACCGGGACAGGGGGCTTTGGCCCAGTACTTC
CASRPGQGALAQYF
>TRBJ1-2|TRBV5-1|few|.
TGCGCCAGCAGCTTGGCCGGGAGGACTACTAACTATGGCTACACCTTC
CASSLAGRTTNYGYTF
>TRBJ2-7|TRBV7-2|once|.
TGTGCCAGCAGCAAGAGGTCCTACGAGCAGTACTTC
CASSKRSYEQYF
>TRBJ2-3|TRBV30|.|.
TGTGCCTGGGCTAGCGGCACAGATACGCAGTATTTT
CAWASGTDTQYF
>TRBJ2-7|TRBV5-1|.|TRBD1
TGCGCCAGCAGCTTGGGACAGGGGAGTTACGAGCAGTACTTC
CASSLGQGSYEQYF
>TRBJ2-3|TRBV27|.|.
TGTGCCAGCAGTTGGGGACACGGGCCGTATGGGACAGATACGCAGTATTTT
CASSWGHGPYGTDTQYF
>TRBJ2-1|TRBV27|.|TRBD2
TGTGCCAGCAGTTTAAGGACTAGCGGGAGGGCCATGGAGCAGTTCTTC
CASSLRTSGRAMEQFF
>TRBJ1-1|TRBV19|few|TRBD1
TGTGCCAGTAGTCCAAACCGGGACAGGGCCACTGAAGCTTTCTTT
CASSPNRDRATEAFF
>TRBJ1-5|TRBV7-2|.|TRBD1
TGTGCCAGCAGCTCACCTGGGACAGGCAATCAGCCCCAGCATTTT
CASSSPGTGNQPQHF
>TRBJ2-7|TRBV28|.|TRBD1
TGTGCCAGCAGTTTCGTCTCCGGACAGGGCTCCTACGAGCAGTACTTC
CASSFVSGQGSYEQYF
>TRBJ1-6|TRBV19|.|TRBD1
TGTGCCAGTAGTGTCGAGGGGGCGCGAAATTCACCCCTCCACTTT
CASSVEGARNSPLHF
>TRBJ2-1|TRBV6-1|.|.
TGTGCCAGCAGTGAAGCAGGACAGTCCTACAATGAGCAGTTCTTC
CASSEAGQSYNEQFF
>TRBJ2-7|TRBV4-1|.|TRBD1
TGCGCCAGCAGCCCCCTGGGGCAGGGGGCCAACGAGCAGTACTTC
CASSPLGQGANEQYF
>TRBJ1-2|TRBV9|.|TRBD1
TGTGCCAGCAGCGTTACCGGGACAGGCAACTATGGCTACACCTTC
CASSVTGTGNYGYTF